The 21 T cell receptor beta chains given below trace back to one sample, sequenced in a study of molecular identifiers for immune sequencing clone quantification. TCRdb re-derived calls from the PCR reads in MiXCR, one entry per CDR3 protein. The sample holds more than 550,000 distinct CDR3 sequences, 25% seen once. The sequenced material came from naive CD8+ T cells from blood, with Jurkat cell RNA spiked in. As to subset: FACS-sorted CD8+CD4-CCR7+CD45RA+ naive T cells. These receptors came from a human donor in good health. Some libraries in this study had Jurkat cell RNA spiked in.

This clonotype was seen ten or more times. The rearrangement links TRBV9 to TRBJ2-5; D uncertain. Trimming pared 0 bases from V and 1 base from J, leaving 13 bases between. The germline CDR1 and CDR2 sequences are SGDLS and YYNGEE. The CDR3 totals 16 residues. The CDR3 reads CASSVAKGGFQETQYF. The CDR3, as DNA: TGTGCCAGCAGCGTAGCGAAGGGCGGCTTCCAAGAGACCCAGTACTTC.

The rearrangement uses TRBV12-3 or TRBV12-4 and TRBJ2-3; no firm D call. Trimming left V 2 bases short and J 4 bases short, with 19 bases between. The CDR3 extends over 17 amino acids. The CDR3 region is CASSLRVRVGGPDTQYF. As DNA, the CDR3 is TGTGCCAGCAGTTTAAGGGTTCGGGTGGGCGGCCCAGATACGCAGTATTTT.

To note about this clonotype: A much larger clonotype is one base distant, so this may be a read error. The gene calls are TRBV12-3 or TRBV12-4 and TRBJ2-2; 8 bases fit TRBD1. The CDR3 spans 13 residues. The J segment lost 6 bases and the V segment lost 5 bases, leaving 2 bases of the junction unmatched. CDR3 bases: TGTGCCAGCAGTCCACAGGGGGCCGGGGAGCTGTTTTTT. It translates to CASSPQGAGELFF.

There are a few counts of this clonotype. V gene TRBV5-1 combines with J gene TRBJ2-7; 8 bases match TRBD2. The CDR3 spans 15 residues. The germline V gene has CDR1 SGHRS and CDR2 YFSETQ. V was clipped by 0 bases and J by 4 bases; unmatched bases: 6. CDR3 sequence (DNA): TGCGCCAGCAGCTTGGGAGCGGGGGAGATGTACGAGCAGTACTTC. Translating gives CASSLGAGEMYEQYF.

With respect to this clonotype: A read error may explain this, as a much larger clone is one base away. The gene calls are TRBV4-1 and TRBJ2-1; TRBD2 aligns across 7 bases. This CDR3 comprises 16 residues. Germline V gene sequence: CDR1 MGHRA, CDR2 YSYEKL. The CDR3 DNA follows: TGCGGCAGCAGCCAAGAAGATCGGGGGGTCTACAATGAGCAGTTCTTC. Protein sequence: CGSSQEDRGVYNEQFF.

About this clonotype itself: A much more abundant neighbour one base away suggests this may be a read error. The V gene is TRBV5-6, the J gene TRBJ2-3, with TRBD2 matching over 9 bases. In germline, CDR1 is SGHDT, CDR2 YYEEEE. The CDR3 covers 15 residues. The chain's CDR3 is CASSLLAGAQDTQDF. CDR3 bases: TGTGCCAGCAGCTTATTAGCGGGAGCCCAGGATACGCAGGATTTT.

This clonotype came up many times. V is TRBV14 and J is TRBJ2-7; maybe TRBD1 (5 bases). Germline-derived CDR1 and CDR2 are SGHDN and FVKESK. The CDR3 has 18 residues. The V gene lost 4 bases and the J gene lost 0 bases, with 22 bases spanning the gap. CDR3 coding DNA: TGTGCCAGCAGCCCAGGCCCAGCTAAGACAGCGAGCTCCTACGAGCAGTACTTC. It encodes CASSPGPAKTASSYEQYF. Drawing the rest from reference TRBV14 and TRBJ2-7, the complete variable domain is EAGVTQFPSHSVIEKGQTVTLRCDPISGHDNLYWYRRVMGKEIKFLLHFVKESKQDESGMPNNRFLAERTGGTYSTLKVQPAELEDSGVYFCASSPGPAKTASSYEQYFGPGTRLTVT.

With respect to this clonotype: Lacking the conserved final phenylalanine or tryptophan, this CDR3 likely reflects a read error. In nucleotides, the CDR3 is TGTGCCAGCAGTTCCGGGAACTACGAGCAGTACTAC. This codes for CASSSGNYEQYY. This chain links TRBV6-1 with TRBJ2-7, with D maybe TRBD2 (5 bases). The CDR3 has 12 amino acids. Trimming took off 5 bases at V and 3 bases at J, with 8 bases between the two ends. Per the germline V gene, CDR1 is MNHNS and CDR2 is SASEGT.

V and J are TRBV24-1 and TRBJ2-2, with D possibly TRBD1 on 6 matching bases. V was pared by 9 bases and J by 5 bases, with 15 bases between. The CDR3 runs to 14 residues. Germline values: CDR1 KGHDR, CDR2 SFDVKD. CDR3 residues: CATAGQSQTGELFF. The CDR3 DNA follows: TGTGCCACCGCCGGACAGAGTCAAACCGGGGAGCTGTTTTTT.

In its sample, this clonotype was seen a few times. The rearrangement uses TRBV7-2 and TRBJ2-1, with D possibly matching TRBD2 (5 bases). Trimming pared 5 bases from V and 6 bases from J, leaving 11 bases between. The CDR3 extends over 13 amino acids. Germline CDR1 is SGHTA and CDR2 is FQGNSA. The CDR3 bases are TGTGCCAGCAGCAAGAGAGGGTTCAATGAGCAGTTCTTC. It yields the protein CASSKRGFNEQFF.

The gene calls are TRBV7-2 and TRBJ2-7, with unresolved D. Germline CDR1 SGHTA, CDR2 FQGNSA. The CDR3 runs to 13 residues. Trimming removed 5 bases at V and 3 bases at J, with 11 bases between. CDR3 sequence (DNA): TGTGCCAGCAGCCCAACATGGGGCTACGAGCAGTACTTC. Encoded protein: CASSPTWGYEQYF.

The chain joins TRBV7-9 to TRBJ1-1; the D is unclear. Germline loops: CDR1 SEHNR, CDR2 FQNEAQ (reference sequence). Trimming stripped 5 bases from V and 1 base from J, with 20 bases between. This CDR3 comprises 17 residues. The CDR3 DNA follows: TGTGCCAGCAGCGGGATGGGCAGGATTGAATGGAACACTGAAGCTTTCTTT. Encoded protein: CASSGMGRIEWNTEAFF.

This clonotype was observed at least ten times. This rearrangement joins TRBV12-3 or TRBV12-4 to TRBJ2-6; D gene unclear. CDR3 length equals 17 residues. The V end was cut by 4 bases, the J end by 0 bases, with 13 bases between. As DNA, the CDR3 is TGTGCCAGCAGTTCCCCTTACGGGCGCTCTGGGGCCAACGTCCTGACTTTC. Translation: CASSSPYGRSGANVLTF.

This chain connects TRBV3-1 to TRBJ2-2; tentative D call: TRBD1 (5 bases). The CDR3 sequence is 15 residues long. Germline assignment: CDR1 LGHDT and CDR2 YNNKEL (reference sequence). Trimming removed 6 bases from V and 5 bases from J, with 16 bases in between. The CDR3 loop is CASRQSRESTGELFF. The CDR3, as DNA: TGTGCCAGCAGACAGAGCAGGGAATCAACCGGGGAGCTGTTTTTT.

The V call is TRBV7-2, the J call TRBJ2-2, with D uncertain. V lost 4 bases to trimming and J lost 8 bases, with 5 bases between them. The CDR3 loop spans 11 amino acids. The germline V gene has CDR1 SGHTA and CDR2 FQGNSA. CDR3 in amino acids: CASSYCGELFF. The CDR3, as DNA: TGTGCCAGCAGCTACTGTGGGGAGCTGTTTTTT.

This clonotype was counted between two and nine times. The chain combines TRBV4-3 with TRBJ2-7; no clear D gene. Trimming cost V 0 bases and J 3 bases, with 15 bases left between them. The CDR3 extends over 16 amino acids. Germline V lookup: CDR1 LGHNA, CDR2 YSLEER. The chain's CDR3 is CASSQDSGSPRYEQYF. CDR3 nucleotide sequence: TGCGCCAGCAGCCAAGATTCCGGCAGCCCCCGCTACGAGCAGTACTTC.

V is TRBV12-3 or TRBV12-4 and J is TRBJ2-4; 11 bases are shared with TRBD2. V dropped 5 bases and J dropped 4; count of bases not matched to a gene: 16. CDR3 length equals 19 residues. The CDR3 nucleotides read TGTGCCAGCAGTCCTGGACTAGCGGGTCTCCCCACGGAAAAAAACATTCAGTACTTC. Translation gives CASSPGLAGLPTEKNIQYF.

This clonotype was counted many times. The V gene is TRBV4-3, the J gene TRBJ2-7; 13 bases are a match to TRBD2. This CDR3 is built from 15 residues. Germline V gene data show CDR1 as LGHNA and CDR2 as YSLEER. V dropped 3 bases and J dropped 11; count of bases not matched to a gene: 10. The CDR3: CASSQTAGTSGDKYF. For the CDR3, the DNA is TGCGCCAGCAGCCAGACTGCCGGGACTAGCGGGGATAAGTACTTC.

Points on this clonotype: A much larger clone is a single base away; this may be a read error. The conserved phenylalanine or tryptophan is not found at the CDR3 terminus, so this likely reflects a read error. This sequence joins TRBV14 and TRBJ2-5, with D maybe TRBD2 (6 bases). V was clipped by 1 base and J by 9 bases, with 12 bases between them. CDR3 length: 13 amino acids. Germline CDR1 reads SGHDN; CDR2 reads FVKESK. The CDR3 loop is CASSQVSPGAQYC. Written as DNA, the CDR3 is TGTGCCAGCAGCCAAGTGAGCCCGGGGGCCCAGTACTGC.

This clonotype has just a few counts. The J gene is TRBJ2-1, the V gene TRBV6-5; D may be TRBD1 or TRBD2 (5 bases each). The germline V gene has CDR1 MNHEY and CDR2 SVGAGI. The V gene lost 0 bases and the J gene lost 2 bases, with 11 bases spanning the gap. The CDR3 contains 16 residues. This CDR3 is CASSYSSQGPYNEQFF. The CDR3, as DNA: TGTGCCAGCAGTTACTCGAGCCAGGGACCCTACAATGAGCAGTTCTTC.

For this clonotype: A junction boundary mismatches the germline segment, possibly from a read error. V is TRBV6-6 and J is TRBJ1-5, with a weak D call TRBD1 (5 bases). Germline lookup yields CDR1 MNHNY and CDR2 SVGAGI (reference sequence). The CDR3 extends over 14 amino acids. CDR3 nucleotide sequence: TGTGCCAGCAGTTACTTGGGGCACAATCCGCCCCAGCATTTT. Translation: CASSYLGHNPPQHF.